This T cell receptor (beta chain) was identified in a study of lymphopenia after photon versus proton radiotherapy. Notes on the study in general: Proton therapy kept repertoires fairly stable, unlike photons, which gained effector/memory cells.

V lost 9 bases and J lost 4; bases outside the gene matches: 1. Germline V gives CDR1 SNHLY, CDR2 FYNNEI. This CDR3 contains 14 residues. The method was immunoSEQ multiplex PCR; TCRdb's version includes in-frame clones alone and lacks a portion of them. This table has about 45,000 clones, 65% to 90% appearing once. Turning to this clone: The antigen remains undetermined.

The rearrangement joins TRBV2 to TRBJ2-2; 14 positions agree with TRBD2. This clonotype was obtained from a man aged 35-49 years with gastric cancer. The source material was peripheral blood, sampled from a patient treated with photon-based radiotherapy. The CDR3 loop is CASGLAGGTGELFF. DNA for the CDR3: TGTGCCAGTGGACTAGCGGGGGGCACCGGGGAGCTGTTTTTT. Using reference TRBV2 and TRBJ2-2 for the parts outside the CDR3, the full variable domain is EPEVTQTPSHQVTQMGQEVILRCVPISNHLYFYWYRQILGQKVEFLVSFYNNEISEKSEIFDDQFSVERPDGSNFTLKIRSTKLEDSAMYFCASGLAGGTGELFFGEGSRLTVL.